Below are 25 T cell receptor beta chains sequenced from a single sample in a study of long-term antiretroviral therapy in people with HIV. Sequencing used immunoSEQ v3.0 at survey level. Here immunoSEQ multiplex PCR was the method, and the copy in TCRdb shows in-frame clones only, minus some. The table lists approximately 17,000 clones, roughly 80% of them singletons, with 15% in the top ten. Sequences were derived from unsorted PBMCs, sampled about 2.6 years before starting antiretroviral therapy. These receptors were collected from a woman aged 45-60 years with HIV.

The chain employs TRBV6-5 and TRBJ1-2; D not resolved. Germline V gene lookup returns CDR1 MNHEY and CDR2 SVGAGI. Trimming shortened V by 4 bases and J by 8 bases, and 14 bases separated the two germline ends. The CDR3 covers 13 residues. CDR3 amino acids: CASSSPSYGGYTF. The CDR3 bases are TGTGCCAGCAGTTCACCCTCGTATGGGGGCTACACCTTC.

The chain couples TRBV5-6 to TRBJ1-4, with a possible D match to TRBD1 (5 bases). Per germline, CDR1 SGHDT and CDR2 YYEEEE. The CDR3 is 16 residues long. Trimming left V 4 bases short and J 0 bases short, with 13 bases between. CDR3 sequence reads: CASSRGRGATNEKLFF. CDR3 DNA sequence: TGTGCCAGCAGCCGGGGCCGGGGAGCAACTAATGAAAAACTGTTTTTT.

The chain is built from TRBV2 and TRBJ2-2; possible D gene TRBD2, 5 bases. The CDR3 runs 13 residues. V was pared by 4 bases and J by 8 bases, with 11 bases between. Per germline, CDR1 SNHLY and CDR2 FYNNEI. CDR3 region: CASSARAVGELFF. Written as DNA, the CDR3 is TGTGCCAGCAGTGCCCGAGCGGTTGGGGAGCTGTTTTTT.

V and J are TRBV7-2 and TRBJ2-3; 8 bases match TRBD2. V lost 3 bases to trimming and J lost 6 bases; unmatched junction nucleotides: 11. CDR1 is SGHTA and CDR2 is FQGNSA in the germline V gene. CDR3 size: 16 residues. This CDR3 reads CASSFTGLGVRDTQYF. CDR3 bases: TGTGCCAGCAGCTTTACGGGACTAGGGGTTCGGGATACGCAGTATTTT.

The chain employs TRBV6-5 and TRBJ1-1; D uncertain. Germline assignment: CDR1 MNHEY and CDR2 SVGAGI. V lost 2 bases to trimming and J lost 4 bases, with 8 bases between them. The CDR3 covers 13 residues. The CDR3 reads CASSYVLSTEAFF. The CDR3 coding sequence is TGTGCCAGCAGTTACGTGTTAAGCACTGAAGCTTTCTTT.

The chain joins TRBV9 to TRBJ2-2, with no clear D. V gave up 3 bases and J gave up 1 base, with 7 bases separating them. Germline values: CDR1 SGDLS, CDR2 YYNGEE. The length of the CDR3 is 14 residues. The DNA of the CDR3 is TGTGCCAGCAGCGGGTCCGGGAACACCGGGGAGCTGTTTTTT. This gives the protein CASSGSGNTGELFF.

The V and J genes are TRBV27 and TRBJ2-1; TRBD2 aligns across 12 bases. With V trimmed by 5 bases and J by 6 bases, 8 bases remained unmatched. Germline V gene sequence: CDR1 MNHEY, CDR2 SMNVEV (reference sequence). The CDR3 is 16 residues long. This chain's CDR3 is CASSLYGLAGTNEQFF. The CDR3 nucleotides read TGTGCCAGCAGTCTGTACGGACTAGCGGGGACCAATGAGCAGTTCTTC.

The V gene is TRBV11-2, the J gene TRBJ2-4; 9 bases agree with TRBD1. Losses at the gene ends were 5 bases for V and 8 bases for J; bases not matched to a gene: 7. Germline V gene sequence: CDR1 SGHAT, CDR2 FQNNGV. This CDR3 comprises 14 residues. CDR3 sequence reads: CASSHGTGMDIQYF. The CDR3 nucleotides are TGTGCCAGCAGCCACGGGACAGGGATGGACATTCAGTACTTC.

CDR3 DNA sequence: TGTGCCAGCAGCTTAGCCCCTAACCAAGAGACCCAGTACTTC. Its translation is CASSLAPNQETQYF. J is TRBJ2-5 and V is TRBV7-9; the D is unclear. Trimming removed 0 bases at V and 0 bases at J, with 5 bases between. This CDR3 has 14 residues. The germline CDR1 and CDR2 sequences are SEHNR and FQNEAQ (reference sequence).

The chain couples TRBV7-9 to TRBJ1-5; maybe TRBD1 (5 bases). The V end was cut by 5 bases, the J end by 8 bases, with 22 bases between. The V gene's germline CDR1 is SEHNR and CDR2 FQNEAQ (reference sequence). The CDR3 is 16 residues long. The DNA for the CDR3 is TGTGCCAGCAGCGGGGAACTGACAGTATCTAATGAGCCCCAGCATTTT. Translation gives CASSGELTVSNEPQHF.

The V call is TRBV11-2, the J call TRBJ2-5; D is perhaps TRBD1 (6 bases). The CDR3 consists of 15 residues. Per the germline V gene, CDR1 is SGHAT and CDR2 is FQNNGV. V was cut by 0 bases and J by 2 bases, with 10 bases left in between. The CDR3 DNA reads as TGTGCCAGCAGCTTAGAATACGGACAGCAAGAGACCCAGTACTTC. As protein: CASSLEYGQQETQYF.

V gene TRBV25-1 combines with J gene TRBJ1-5; 7 nucleotides line up with TRBD1. The CDR3 length is 14 residues. V shed 2 bases, J shed 5 bases, and the junction held 3 bases outside the gene matches. The germline V gene encodes CDR1 MGHDK and CDR2 SYGVNS. The CDR3: CASSEDTGDQPQHF. CDR3 coding DNA: TGTGCCAGCAGTGAAGATACAGGGGATCAGCCCCAGCATTTT.

This rearrangement joins TRBV7-9 to TRBJ2-2, with D unclear. CDR1 and CDR2 (germline): SEHNR, FQNEAQ (reference sequence). The CDR3 is made up of 12 amino acids. The germline V and J ends were trimmed by 4 bases and 6 bases, with 6 bases remaining between them. The CDR3 sequence: CASSYGPGELFF. In DNA form, the CDR3 reads TGTGCCAGCAGCTACGGACCCGGGGAGCTGTTTTTT.

This clone has just a few counts. The chain recombines TRBV11-2 with TRBJ2-2; either TRBD1 or TRBD2 may fit D (6 bases each). CDR1 is SGHAT and CDR2 is FQNNGV in the germline V gene. The CDR3 loop spans 13 amino acids. Trimming removed 8 bases at V and 7 bases at J, with 14 bases between. The CDR3 nucleotides read TGTGCCAGCCGGTGGGGGGCTGACGGGGAGCTGTTTTTT. Translation: CASRWGADGELFF.

The chain has TRBV5-1 and TRBJ2-3; the D is unclear. The CDR3 length is 12 residues. Germline CDR1 and CDR2: SGHRS and YFSETQ. Trimming pared 4 bases from V and 2 bases from J, leaving 5 bases between. CDR3 bases: TGCGCCAGCAGCCCAAACACAGATACGCAGTATTTT. This encodes CASSPNTDTQYF.

The gene calls are TRBV7-2 and TRBJ1-1; weak D call: TRBD1 (6 bases). Between the trimmed V and J ends, which lost 2 bases and 7 bases, there was a span of 17 bases. Germline lookup yields CDR1 SGHTA and CDR2 FQGNSA. The CDR3 contains 15 residues. For the CDR3, the DNA is TGTGCCAGCAGCTTAACCCGGAACAGGGCTAGTGAAGCTTTCTTT. It is translated as CASSLTRNRASEAFF.

The chain joins TRBV7-3 to TRBJ2-6, with D unclear. The germline CDR1 and CDR2 sequences are SGHTA and FQGTGA. V gave up 6 bases and J gave up 0 bases, with 9 bases separating them. This CDR3 has 15 residues. CDR3 amino acids: CASRPGRSGANVLTF. CDR3 in DNA: TGTGCCAGCAGACCGGGCCGCTCTGGGGCCAACGTCCTGACTTTC.

Sample share makes this clone medium-sized (0.01 to 0.1%). CDR3 loop: CASSHTARPSPLHF. CDR3 DNA: TGTGCCAGCAGTCACACAGCGAGGCCTTCACCCCTCCACTTT. This chain uses TRBV27 with TRBJ1-6; unclear D gene. The germline V gene encodes CDR1 MNHEY and CDR2 SMNVEV (reference sequence). With 5 bases removed from V and 9 bases from J, the gap between germline ends came to 14 bases. This CDR3 is built from 14 residues.

This clone has a handful of counts. The V call is TRBV20-1, the J call TRBJ1-1; 7 bases are a match to TRBD1. CDR3 length equals 11 residues. Germline loops: CDR1 DFQATT, CDR2 SNEGSKA (reference sequence). The V segment lost 1 base and the J segment 11 bases; nucleotides outside the gene matches: 4. The CDR3 here is CSARGTGVAFF. The CDR3 region has the DNA TGCAGTGCTAGAGGTACAGGGGTCGCTTTCTTT.

J is TRBJ2-5 and V is TRBV27, with D possibly TRBD1 on 5 matching bases. V was clipped by 6 bases and J by 5 bases, with 19 bases between them. Germline assignment: CDR1 MNHEY and CDR2 SMNVEV (reference sequence). CDR3 length: 15 amino acids. CDR3 sequence (DNA): TGTGCCAGCAGCCTAGGGGTTCCAATCAGGGAGACCCAGTACTTC. This codes for CASSLGVPIRETQYF.

The V and J genes are TRBV2 and TRBJ1-1; 10 bases fit TRBD1. V shed 8 bases and J 1 base; nucleotides not matched to a gene: 1. The CDR3 has 13 residues. The germline gives CDR1 SNHLY, CDR2 FYNNEI. CDR3 amino acids: CASRDRGNTEAFF. In DNA form, the CDR3 reads TGTGCCAGCCGGGACAGGGGGAACACTGAAGCTTTCTTT.

The chain employs TRBV5-1 and TRBJ1-2; D is possibly TRBD1 (6 bases). V was pared by 4 bases and J by 8 bases, with 21 bases between. This CDR3 has 15 residues. Germline loops: CDR1 SGHRS, CDR2 YFSETQ. CDR3 coding DNA: TGCGCCAGCAGCCTAAGTTTACAGGGAATCGGCGGCTACACCTTC. Translation: CASSLSLQGIGGYTF.

This chain uses TRBV9 with TRBJ1-4, with a tentative D call TRBD1 (5 bases). Germline V CDR1 and CDR2: SGDLS, YYNGEE. The CDR3 is 15 residues long. Trimming took 0 bases from V and 1 from J, leaving 7 bases between them. Here the CDR3 reads CASSVGGETNEKLFF. The CDR3 DNA is TGTGCCAGCAGCGTAGGAGGGGAAACTAATGAAAAACTGTTTTTT.

The table lists this clone with a few counts. V and J are TRBV10-1 and TRBJ2-2, with a possible D match to TRBD1 (6 bases). Between the trimmed V and J ends, which lost 5 bases and 2 bases, there was a span of 9 bases. CDR1 WNHNN and CDR2 SYGVQD come from the germline V gene (reference sequence). The CDR3 runs to 14 residues. In DNA form, the CDR3 reads TGCGCCAGCAGTCGGGACACTAACACCGGGGAGCTGTTTTTT. This gives the protein CASSRDTNTGELFF.

The V gene is TRBV7-2, the J gene TRBJ1-2, with D unclear. Trimming pared 3 bases from V and 5 bases from J, leaving 10 bases between. The CDR3 sequence is 13 residues long. Germline CDR1 is SGHTA and CDR2 is FQGNSA. The CDR3 reads CASSLESWYGYTF. CDR3 nucleotide sequence: TGTGCCAGCAGCTTGGAGAGTTGGTATGGCTACACCTTC. Full variable domain (rest looked up from reference TRBV7-2 and TRBJ1-2): GAGVSQSPSNKVTEKGKDVELRCDPISGHTALYWYRQSLGQGLEFLIYFQGNSAPDKSGLPSDRFSAERTGGSVSTLTIQRTQQEDSAVYLCASSLESWYGYTFGSGTRLTVV.